The T cell receptor beta chain described here comes from a study of OX40 agonist ivuxolimab in advanced cancers. Overall study context: As their treatment, patients were administered ivuxolimab, an agonistic anti-OX40 (CD134) antibody. Findings and limits, study-wide: Expanded clones were, on average, more numerous among CD8+ T cells than CD4+.

This CDR3 contains 11 residues. Germline lookup yields CDR1 SNHLY and CDR2 FYNNEI. Between the trimmed V and J ends, which lost 8 bases and 0 bases, there was a span of 5 bases. There are a few counts of this clone. Antigen specificity is unknown. Sequenced by immunoSEQ multiplex PCR; TCRdb stores in-frame clones only, minus some. The sample includes tens of thousands of clones, approximately 94% of them seen just once. Sequenced here: CD4+ or CD8+ T cells sorted from blood, sampled in a trial of the OX40 agonist ivuxolimab. The rearrangement links TRBV2 to TRBJ2-7; no clear D. This receptor was obtained from an adult with an advanced solid tumor such as melanoma, head and neck, liver or kidney cancer. The CDR3 sequence is CASAPSYEQYF. The CDR3, as DNA: TGTGCCAGCGCCCCCTCCTACGAGCAGTACTTC.